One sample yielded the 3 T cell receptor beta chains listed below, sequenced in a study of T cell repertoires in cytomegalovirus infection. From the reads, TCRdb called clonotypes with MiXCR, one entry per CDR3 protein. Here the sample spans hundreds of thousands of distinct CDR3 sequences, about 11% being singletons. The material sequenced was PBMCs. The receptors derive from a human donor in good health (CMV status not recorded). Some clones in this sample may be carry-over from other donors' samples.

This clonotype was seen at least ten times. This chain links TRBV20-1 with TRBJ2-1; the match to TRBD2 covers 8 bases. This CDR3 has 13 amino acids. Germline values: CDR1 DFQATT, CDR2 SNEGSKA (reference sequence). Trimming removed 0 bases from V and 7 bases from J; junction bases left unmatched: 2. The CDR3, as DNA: TGCAGTGCTAGAGATAGCGGGGCAAATGAGCAGTTCTTC. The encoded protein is CSARDSGANEQFF.

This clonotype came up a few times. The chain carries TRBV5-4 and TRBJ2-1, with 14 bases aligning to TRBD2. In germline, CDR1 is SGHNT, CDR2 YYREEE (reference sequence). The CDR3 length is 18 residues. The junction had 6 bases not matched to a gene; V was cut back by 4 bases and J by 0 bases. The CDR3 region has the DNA TGTGCCAGCAGCCTGACTAGCGGGGGGGGACTCTCCTACAATGAGCAGTTCTTC. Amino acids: CASSLTSGGGLSYNEQFF.

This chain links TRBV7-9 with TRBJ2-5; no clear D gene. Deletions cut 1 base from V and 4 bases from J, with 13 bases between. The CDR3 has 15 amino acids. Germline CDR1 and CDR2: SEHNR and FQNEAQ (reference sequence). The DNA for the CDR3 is TGTGCCAGCAGCTTAGGCCAGGACGTGGGAGAGACCCAGTACTTC. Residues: CASSLGQDVGETQYF.